These 32 T cell receptor beta chains share one sample of origin, sequenced in a study of T cells in Graves' hyperthyroidism and ophthalmopathy. RNA transcripts gave rise to amplified TCR beta CDR3 regions. An initial round of RT-PCR targeting the TCR CDR3 relied on the HTBI primer set. Each CDR3 protein is one row after TCRdb ran MiXCR on the multiplex PCR reads. The data show about 300,000 distinct CDR3 sequences, with 10% to 15% seen just once and 6.5% to 10% held by the top ten. The sequencing input was blood. The receptors here all came from a woman aged 30 to 39 with Graves' hyperthyroidism that later progressed to Graves' ophthalmopathy.

This clonotype was recorded at least ten times. The chain joins TRBV28 to TRBJ2-5; TRBD2 matches at 10 bases. This CDR3 has 15 residues. Germline V gene sequence: CDR1 MDHEN, CDR2 SYDVKM. The V gene end was trimmed by 3 bases and the J gene end by 7 bases; junction bases not matched to a gene: 8. CDR3 in DNA: TGTGCCAGCAGTTTCCCAGGGATAGCGGGGGGGACCCAGTACTTC. It yields the protein CASSFPGIAGGTQYF.

This clonotype came up many times. The chain recombines TRBV29-1 with TRBJ2-3; 9 nucleotides align to TRBD1. V trimming: 2 bases; J trimming: 5 bases; junction bases outside the gene matches: 5. Looked up from germline, CDR1 is SQVTM and CDR2 is ANQGSEA. The CDR3 is 14 amino acids. CDR3 nucleotide sequence: TGCAGCGTTGAAACCGGGACAGGGATAGATACGCAGTATTTT. Translating it yields CSVETGTGIDTQYF.

This clonotype was detected many times. This chain links TRBV20-1 with TRBJ1-1, with 7 bases aligning to TRBD1. V lost 3 bases and J lost 7; bases outside the gene matches: 11. The CDR3 totals 14 residues. CDR1 and CDR2 (germline): DFQATT, SNEGSKA (reference sequence). The CDR3 bases are TGCAGTGCTAGTAGTAGGGGGCCCGGGGATGAAGCTTTCTTT. Its protein product is CSASSRGPGDEAFF.

In this sample, this clonotype turned up many times. The chain joins TRBV5-5 to TRBJ2-7; D might be TRBD1 or TRBD2, each matching 5 bases. CDR3 length: 16 residues. V was clipped by 4 bases and J by 2 bases, with 19 bases between them. Germline CDR1 is SGHKS and CDR2 is YYEKEE (reference sequence). The CDR3 DNA reads TGTGCCAGCAGCCTTACTTATGGGACGGAAACCTACGAGCAGTACTTC. It codes for CASSLTYGTETYEQYF. The whole variable domain, filled in from reference TRBV5-5 and TRBJ2-7, reads DAGVTQSPTHLIKTRGQQVTLRCSPISGHKSVSWYQQVLGQGPQFIFQYYEKEERGRGNFPDRFSARQFPNYSSELNVNALLLGDSALYLCASSLTYGTETYEQYFGPGTRLTVT.

This clonotype was recorded at least ten times. The chain has TRBV6-1 and TRBJ2-2; weak D call: TRBD2 (6 bases). The length of the CDR3 is 15 residues. Germline lookup yields CDR1 MNHNS and CDR2 SASEGT. Trimming stripped 6 bases from V and 0 bases from J, with 11 bases between. The CDR3 region has the DNA TGTGCCAGCAGCGCGGGACCGTCGAACACCGGGGAGCTGTTTTTT. It codes for CASSAGPSNTGELFF.

The table lists this clonotype with many counts. The chain is built from TRBV20-1 and TRBJ2-7, with unresolved D. Trimming cost V 0 bases and J 2 bases, with 17 bases left between them. The CDR3 spans 16 residues. Germline CDR1 DFQATT, CDR2 SNEGSKA (reference sequence). The CDR3 DNA reads as TGCAGTGCTAGAGATCTAAGGGCCCACCTAACCTACGAGCAGTACTTC. Encoded protein: CSARDLRAHLTYEQYF.

This clonotype was counted many times. V gene TRBV13 combines with J gene TRBJ2-7, with 9 bases matching TRBD1. Germline V CDR1 and CDR2: PRHDT, FYEKMQ (reference sequence). The V and J ends lost 4 bases and 5 bases, in that order; junction bases with no gene match: 6. The CDR3 loop spans 14 amino acids. DNA of the CDR3: TGTGCCAGCAGCTCCGGGACAGGGCGACACGAGCAGTACTTC. Amino acids: CASSSGTGRHEQYF. The variable domain in full, completed from reference TRBV13 and TRBJ2-7, reads AAGVIQSPRHLIKEKRETATLKCYPIPRHDTVYWYQQGPGQDPQFLISFYEKMQSDKGSIPDRFSAQQFSDYHSELNMSSLELGDSALYFCASSSGTGRHEQYFGPGTRLTVT.

This clonotype was detected many times. The gene calls are TRBV25-1 and TRBJ2-7, with TRBD1 matching over 11 bases. V was pared by 4 bases and J by 5 bases, with 10 bases of the junction left unmatched. The CDR3 length is 16 residues. Germline loops: CDR1 MGHDK, CDR2 SYGVNS. The CDR3 DNA reads as TGTGCCAGCAGTGCTTACCCGGGACAGGGGGGAAACGAGCAGTACTTC. Protein sequence: CASSAYPGQGGNEQYF.

This clonotype was seen ten or more times. V usage is TRBV27 and J usage is TRBJ2-1, with D perhaps TRBD2 (6 bases). CDR3 size: 14 residues. The V gene's germline CDR1 is MNHEY and CDR2 SMNVEV (reference sequence). V gave up 6 bases and J gave up 7 bases, with 16 bases separating them. DNA for the CDR3: TGTGCCAGCAGAGACCGGGACTTAGGGAATGAGCAGTTCTTC. Encoded protein: CASRDRDLGNEQFF.

This clonotype appeared many times. The V and J genes are TRBV12-3 or TRBV12-4 and TRBJ2-2; 15 positions agree with TRBD2. This CDR3 is built from 17 residues. V lost 6 bases to trimming and J lost 5 bases; unmatched junction nucleotides: 7. The CDR3 DNA reads as TGTGCCAGCAGGGGAAACGGACTAGCGGGAGGGACCGGGGAGCTGTTTTTT. Protein sequence: CASRGNGLAGGTGELFF.

This clonotype was detected a few times. V gene TRBV7-2 combines with J gene TRBJ2-6; no clear D. The CDR3 is 15 residues long. Trimming took off 9 bases at V and 0 bases at J, with 12 bases between the two ends. Germline V gene sequence: CDR1 SGHTA, CDR2 FQGNSA. Here the CDR3 reads CASKWTASGANVLTF. CDR3 nucleotide sequence: TGTGCCAGTAAATGGACCGCCTCTGGGGCCAACGTCCTGACTTTC.

In this sample, this clonotype turned up many times. The chain uses TRBV3-1 and TRBJ2-1; a weak D match, TRBD2 (6 bases). Germline assignment: CDR1 LGHDT and CDR2 YNNKEL (reference sequence). The CDR3 is made up of 16 amino acids. The ends were cut back, 4 bases at V and 4 bases at J, with 17 bases in the middle. For the CDR3, the DNA is TGTGCCAGCAGCCGCACCCCGGAGGAGGGGTACAATGAGCAGTTCTTC. Protein sequence: CASSRTPEEGYNEQFF.

This clonotype was detected ten times or more. The V and J genes are TRBV12-3 or TRBV12-4 and TRBJ1-1; weak D call: TRBD1 (5 bases). This CDR3 region has 15 residues. V dropped 1 base and J dropped 2 bases, with 11 bases sitting between them. CDR3 in amino acids: CASSLVTGLNTEAFF. The CDR3 DNA reads as TGTGCCAGCAGTTTAGTTACAGGTCTTAACACTGAAGCTTTCTTT.

This clonotype was counted many times. The CDR3 nucleotides are TGTGCCAGCAGGCAGGGGGCGGGAAATGAGCAGTTCTTC. Amino acids: CASRQGAGNEQFF. The chain joins TRBV7-9 to TRBJ2-1, with TRBD1 matching 8 bases. The germline V gene has CDR1 SEHNR and CDR2 FQNEAQ (reference sequence). This CDR3 has 13 amino acids. J lost 7 bases, V lost 6 bases, and 5 bases had no gene match.

At least ten counts were recorded for this clonotype. The J gene is TRBJ2-7, the V gene TRBV20-1; D uncertain. The CDR3 contains 10 residues. The V and J ends lost 6 bases and 5 bases respectively, with 8 bases between them. Germline CDR1 is DFQATT and CDR2 is SNEGSKA (reference sequence). The CDR3 nucleotides are TGCAGTGCCACCTGGAACGAGCAGTACTTC. Amino acid sequence: CSATWNEQYF.

The chain has TRBV6-2 or TRBV6-3 and TRBJ2-7; TRBD2 aligns across 8 bases. The germline CDR1 and CDR2 sequences are MNHEY and SVGEGT. Trimming took 8 bases from V and 1 from J; bases not matched to a gene: 7. This CDR3 has 14 amino acids. CDR3 nucleotides: TGTGCCAGCGCAACGGGGGGGTGGTCCTACGAGCAGTACTTC. Translated, it gives CASATGGWSYEQYF.

This clonotype was counted at least ten times. CDR3 bases: TGTGCCTGGAGCCGGGACACCCAAGAGACCCAGTACTTC. Translated, it gives CAWSRDTQETQYF. This chain links TRBV30 with TRBJ2-5; D might be TRBD1 (6 bases). The CDR3 is made up of 13 amino acids. Germline CDR1 reads GTSNPN; CDR2 reads SVGIG (reference sequence). V was pared by 3 bases and J by 1 base, with 9 bases between.

This clonotype was found many times. The V gene is TRBV5-1, the J gene TRBJ1-5; weak D call: TRBD1 (5 bases). The CDR3 totals 13 residues. The germline gives CDR1 SGHRS, CDR2 YFSETQ. Trimming pared 1 base from V and 7 bases from J, leaving 9 bases between. CDR3 region: CASSLLGEQPQHF. The CDR3 coding sequence is TGCGCCAGCAGCTTGCTAGGGGAACAGCCCCAGCATTTT.

About this clonotype: This may arise from a read error, as a much more abundant clone is one base away. V and J are TRBV7-9 and TRBJ1-3; tentative D call: TRBD1 (6 bases). The germline CDR1 and CDR2 sequences are SEHNR and FQNEAQ (reference sequence). Trimming took 5 bases from V and 2 from J, leaving 13 bases between them. CDR3 length: 15 amino acids. The DNA for the CDR3 is TGTGCCAGCAGCCCTGGGACATCAACTGGAAACACCATATATTTT. Translation: CASSPGTSTGNTIYF.

This chain joins TRBV20-1 and TRBJ1-4; perhaps TRBD1 as D (5 bases). V was pared by 5 bases and J by 7 bases, with 14 bases between. Germline assignment: CDR1 DFQATT and CDR2 SNEGSKA (reference sequence). The CDR3 spans 13 residues. This CDR3 reads CSAYLLGGEKLFF. The CDR3 region has the DNA TGCAGTGCTTACCTGTTGGGGGGTGAAAAACTGTTTTTT.

This clonotype was detected a few times. The chain uses TRBV6-1 and TRBJ1-6; TRBD1 matches at 8 bases. V was pared by 4 bases and J by 7 bases, with 3 bases of the junction left unmatched. This CDR3 has 14 residues. The germline V gene has CDR1 MNHNS and CDR2 SASEGT. As DNA, the CDR3 is TGTGCCAGCAGTGGGGACAGGCTCAATTCACCCCTCCACTTT. Translation gives CASSGDRLNSPLHF.

The chain has TRBV6-1 and TRBJ2-7; no clear D gene. The ends were cut back, 5 bases at V and 6 bases at J, with 11 bases in the middle. The CDR3 runs to 12 residues. Germline lookup yields CDR1 MNHNS and CDR2 SASEGT. The CDR3: CASSPTTGEQYF. CDR3 nucleotide sequence: TGTGCCAGCAGTCCCACGACCGGCGAGCAGTACTTC.

This clonotype was detected many times. The CDR3 loop is CASSQGSGRGEQYF. The CDR3 DNA reads TGTGCCAGCAGCCAAGGTAGCGGGAGAGGGGAGCAGTACTTC. The rearrangement links TRBV7-3 to TRBJ2-7; 9 bases agree with TRBD2. V lost 5 bases to trimming and J lost 7 bases; unmatched junction nucleotides: 9. The CDR3 consists of 14 residues. Germline values: CDR1 SGHTA, CDR2 FQGTGA.

The table lists this clonotype with many counts. The V call is TRBV2, the J call TRBJ1-2; D is unresolved. With 3 bases removed from V and 5 bases from J, the gap between germline ends came to 16 bases. The CDR3 is made up of 15 amino acids. Germline-derived CDR1 and CDR2 are SNHLY and FYNNEI. CDR3: CASSELVRSFYGYTF. CDR3 nucleotides: TGTGCCAGCAGTGAGTTGGTGCGGAGCTTTTATGGCTACACCTTC.

This clonotype was counted ten times or more. The chain employs TRBV11-1 and TRBJ2-3; a possible D gene is TRBD1 (6 bases). Trimming removed 4 bases at V and 1 base at J, with 9 bases between. There are 14 residues in the CDR3. Germline CDR1 is SGHAT and CDR2 is FQDESV (reference sequence). The CDR3 DNA reads TGTGCCAGCAGCTCATGGACAGGCACAGATACGCAGTATTTT. Encoded protein: CASSSWTGTDTQYF.

This clonotype was detected many times. CDR3 protein: CASSSGTGGPLGAFF. In DNA form, the CDR3 reads TGTGCCAGCAGCTCCGGGACAGGGGGACCGTTAGGGGCTTTCTTT. This chain connects TRBV7-8 to TRBJ1-1, with 11 bases aligning to TRBD1. CDR1 SGHVS and CDR2 FQNEAQ come from the germline V gene. V lost 4 bases, J lost 11 bases, and 12 bases stayed unmatched. This CDR3 region has 15 residues.

The table lists this clonotype with many counts. CDR3 sequence reads: CASSYSLSAEETQYF. CDR3 coding DNA: TGTGCCAGCAGTTACTCCCTGAGCGCCGAAGAGACCCAGTACTTC. The V and J genes are TRBV6-5 and TRBJ2-5; D not certain. V lost 0 bases and J 3 bases, leaving 11 bases between the germline ends. Germline CDR1 and CDR2: MNHEY and SVGAGI. CDR3 length equals 15 residues.

The chain combines TRBV11-2 with TRBJ1-5; 7 bases fit TRBD1. V lost 5 bases and J lost 6; bases outside the gene matches: 4. Per germline, CDR1 SGHAT and CDR2 FQNNGV. CDR3 size: 13 residues. The CDR3 DNA is TGTGCCAGCAGCGTATACAGGGGTCAGCCCCAGCATTTT. The encoded protein is CASSVYRGQPQHF.

This chain connects TRBV4-1 to TRBJ2-7, with 14 bases fitting TRBD2. CDR3 size: 17 residues. Looked up from germline, CDR1 is MGHRA and CDR2 is YSYEKL. V lost 4 bases and J lost 2; bases outside the gene matches: 7. Here the CDR3 DNA reads TGCGCCAGCAGCCGCTCCGGACTAGCGGGAGGACCCTACGAGCAGTACTTC. The encoded protein is CASSRSGLAGGPYEQYF.

This clonotype came up many times. The genes are TRBV7-9 and TRBJ2-1; 7 bases agree with TRBD2. V trimming: 5 bases; J trimming: 0 bases; junction bases outside the gene matches: 7. Germline V gene sequence: CDR1 SEHNR, CDR2 FQNEAQ (reference sequence). The CDR3 loop spans 16 amino acids. The CDR3 bases are TGTGCCAGCAGCACGCAGACTAGCCTCTCCTACAATGAGCAGTTCTTC. This encodes CASSTQTSLSYNEQFF. The full variable domain, rest sourced from reference TRBV7-9 and TRBJ2-1, is DTGVSQNPRHKITKRGQNVTFRCDPISEHNRLYWYRQTLGQGPEFLTYFQNEAQLEKSRLLSDRFSAERPKGSFSTLEIQRTEQGDSAMYLCASSTQTSLSYNEQFFGPGTRLTVL.

This clonotype was counted many times. V usage is TRBV30 and J usage is TRBJ1-2; D is unresolved. Trimming cost V 0 bases and J 1 base, with 6 bases left between them. This CDR3 is built from 13 residues. Germline V gene lookup returns CDR1 GTSNPN and CDR2 SVGIG (reference sequence). The CDR3 region is CAWSVLGNYGYTF. The CDR3 DNA reads as TGTGCCTGGAGTGTACTTGGTAACTATGGCTACACCTTC.

This clonotype was picked up many times. The chain joins TRBV7-9 to TRBJ1-3, with TRBD1 matching over 7 bases. V gave up 5 bases and J gave up 0 bases; unmatched junction bases: 4. This CDR3 region has 15 residues. Germline CDR1 is SEHNR and CDR2 is FQNEAQ (reference sequence). The CDR3 sequence: CASSAGTASGNTIYF. The CDR3 region has the DNA TGTGCCAGCAGCGCCGGGACAGCCTCTGGAAACACCATATATTTT.